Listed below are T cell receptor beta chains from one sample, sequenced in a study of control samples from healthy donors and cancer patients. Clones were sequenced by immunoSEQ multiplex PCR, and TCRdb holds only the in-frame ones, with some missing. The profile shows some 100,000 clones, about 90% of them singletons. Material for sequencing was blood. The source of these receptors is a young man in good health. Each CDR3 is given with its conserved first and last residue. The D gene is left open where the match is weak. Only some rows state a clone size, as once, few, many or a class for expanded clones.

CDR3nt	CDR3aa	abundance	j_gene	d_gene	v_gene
TGCAGTGCTAGTGCGACATCTCTCAATGAGCAGTTCTTC	CSASATSLNEQFF	NA	TRBJ2-1	NA	TRBV20-1
TGTGCCAGCAGCCTAGAAGGGGATGGCTACACCTTC	CASSLEGDGYTF	once	TRBJ1-2	NA	TRBV12-3/TRBV12-4
TGTGCCAGTAGTGGGCGGGGGGGCGTTTCAGAGACCCAGTACTTC	CASSGRGGVSETQYF	NA	TRBJ2-5	TRBD2	TRBV19
TGCGCCAGCAGCTTGCTCCTCGGGGCGTCTGAGCAGTTCTTC	CASSLLLGASEQFF	NA	TRBJ2-1	NA	TRBV5-1
TGTGCCAGCAGTTGGACTAGCGGGACCAGCTCCTACGAGCAGTACTTC	CASSWTSGTSSYEQYF	NA	TRBJ2-7	TRBD2	TRBV5-5
TGTGCCACCTCAACGAGGGGAGGGCCGAACACTGAAGCTTTCTTT	CATSTRGGPNTEAFF	NA	TRBJ1-1	NA	TRBV27
TGTGCTAGTGGTTTGGTAGACCTCTATTACACTGAAGCTTTCTTT	CASGLVDLYYTEAFF	NA	TRBJ1-1	NA	TRBV12-5
TGTGCCAGCAGTTTTTCTCGGGACGTTTACTATGGCTACACCTTC	CASSFSRDVYYGYTF	NA	TRBJ1-2	NA	TRBV27
TGTGCCAGCAGTCACACCGGGACAGGGGGAGATACGCAGTATTTT	CASSHTGTGGDTQYF	once	TRBJ2-3	TRBD1	TRBV4-2
TGTGCCAGCAGTGTCTCAGTTCAGGAAAAACTGTTTTTT	CASSVSVQEKLFF	once	TRBJ1-4	NA	TRBV2
TGTGCCAGCAGCGAACTATCATCCCCCACGGGCGTCAAAAACATTCAGTACTTC	CASSELSSPTGVKNIQYF	few	TRBJ2-4	NA	TRBV2
TGTGCCAGCAGTCCGGCGCGTCTTGGAAACACCATATATTTT	CASSPARLGNTIYF	NA	TRBJ1-3	NA	TRBV27
TGTGCAAGTCGCCCTTTAAAGGGCCCACGGCCCACAGATACGCAGTATTTT	CASRPLKGPRPTDTQYF	NA	TRBJ2-3	NA	TRBV12-2
TGTGCCAGCAGCTTGGCCTCCTACGAGCAGTACTTC	CASSLASYEQYF	NA	TRBJ2-7	NA	TRBV5-6
TGTGCCAGTAGTATAGATCGGAGGAGGGTTTGCGACAATGAGCAGTTCTTC	CASSIDRRRVCDNEQFF	NA	TRBJ2-1	NA	TRBV19
TGTGCCAGCAGAAAGGGAATTGAGGACGGGGAGCTGTTTTTT	CASRKGIEDGELFF	NA	TRBJ2-2	NA	TRBV27
TGTGCCAGCAGCCAAGATAATTCGGGAGGGCGAAATGAGCAGTTCTTC	CASSQDNSGGRNEQFF	NA	TRBJ2-1	TRBD2	TRBV4-2
TGTGCCAGCAGCCAAGATAGTCCCCCCCCCTTCGAGGAGACCCAGTACTTC	CASSQDSPPPFEETQYF	NA	TRBJ2-5	NA	TRBV3-1/TRBV3-2
TGTGCCAGCAGTTACCAGACAGGGGACAACGAAAAACTGTTTTTT	CASSYQTGDNEKLFF	NA	TRBJ1-4	TRBD1	TRBV6-4
TGTGCCACCAGCGACGACTCGGGACTCCGTGGAACCCAGTACTTC	CATSDDSGLRGTQYF	once	TRBJ2-5	NA	TRBV24-1
TGTGCCAGCAGGGGCGCGGGACTAGCGAACACCGGGGAGCTGTTTTTT	CASRGAGLANTGELFF	NA	TRBJ2-2	TRBD2	TRBV2
TGCGCCAGCAGCCCGGACGACGGAATTAATTCACCCCTCCACTTT	CASSPDDGINSPLHF	NA	TRBJ1-6	NA	TRBV5-1
TGTGCCAGCAGCCTCGCAGGGGGCGCTTACGAGCAGTACTTC	CASSLAGGAYEQYF	few	TRBJ2-7	TRBD1	TRBV7-2
TGTGCCAGCAGTGCGGGGTCGGGACAGGGCTTAGAGAACACTGAAGCTTTCTTT	CASSAGSGQGLENTEAFF	large	TRBJ1-1	TRBD1	TRBV6-1
TGCGCCAGCAGCCAAACTAGCGGGACGAACACCGGGGAGCTGTTTTTT	CASSQTSGTNTGELFF	NA	TRBJ2-2	TRBD2	TRBV4-1
TGCGCCAGCAGCCAATATAGAACAGGGACTGAAGCTTTCTTT	CASSQYRTGTEAFF	NA	TRBJ1-1	NA	TRBV4-1
TGCGCCAGCAGCGGGGGGACAGAAGTCACTGAAGCTTTCTTT	CASSGGTEVTEAFF	NA	TRBJ1-1	TRBD1	TRBV5-1
TGTGCCAGCAGCCCCCCGATAGTAAATGAGCAGTTCTTC	CASSPPIVNEQFF	NA	TRBJ2-1	NA	TRBV7-9
TGCGCCAGCAGCCCGTATGGGACAGCTGAAGCTTTCTTT	CASSPYGTAEAFF	NA	TRBJ1-1	TRBD1	TRBV4-1
TGTGCCAGCAGTCCGACCGACCTCTCTCAGGGACCCGGCTACACCTTC	CASSPTDLSQGPGYTF	NA	TRBJ1-2	NA	TRBV7-2
TGTGCTAGTGCCCGGGGAACTAATGGGAACCAAGAGACCCAGTACTTC	CASARGTNGNQETQYF	NA	TRBJ2-5	NA	TRBV12-5
TGCGCCAGCAGCCCGACAGGCATATCGAGTCAGCCCCAGCATTTT	CASSPTGISSQPQHF	few	TRBJ1-5	NA	TRBV5-1
TGCGCCAGCAGCCCGTTCCCCCCCCAAACCACAAGGCCATGTGAACAGGGCTGTAATGAAAAACTGTTTTTT	CASSPFPPQTTRPCEQGCNEKLFF	NA	TRBJ1-4	NA	TRBV10-1
TGTGCCTGGACCACGGGACAGGGTGATCAGCCCCAGCATTTT	CAWTTGQGDQPQHF	NA	TRBJ1-5	TRBD1	TRBV30
TGTGCCAGCAGAACCAGTGGGGGAAGCGATGAAAAACTGTTTTTT	CASRTSGGSDEKLFF	NA	TRBJ1-4	NA	TRBV11-2
TGTGCCAGCAGCGCACAGGGGGCAGGCACTGAAGCTTTCTTT	CASSAQGAGTEAFF	NA	TRBJ1-1	TRBD1	TRBV5-4
TGTGCCTGCAACCGAGGGGGGTCCTCCTACGAGCAGTACTTC	CACNRGGSSYEQYF	NA	TRBJ2-7	NA	TRBV30
TGTGCTAGTGGTTTGCCGACCCGGGCCTCCTACGAGCAGTACTTC	CASGLPTRASYEQYF	NA	TRBJ2-7	NA	TRBV12-5
TGTGCCAGCAGCCCCGGACAGGGCTCGACAGATACGCAGTATTTT	CASSPGQGSTDTQYF	NA	TRBJ2-3	TRBD1	TRBV5-5
TGCGCCAGCAGCCAACAGGGAAACTACGAGCAGTACTTC	CASSQQGNYEQYF	NA	TRBJ2-7	NA	TRBV4-3
TGTGCCAGCAGCCCGACTAGCGCATCCGGGGAGCTGTTTTTT	CASSPTSASGELFF	NA	TRBJ2-2	TRBD2	TRBV5-6
TGTGCCAGCTCACCCGGGCGGAACAATTACGAGCAGTACTTC	CASSPGRNNYEQYF	few	TRBJ2-7	NA	TRBV18
TGCGCCAGCAGCCAAGATTGGAGCGGGAGATGGGAGACCCAGTACTTC	CASSQDWSGRWETQYF	NA	TRBJ2-5	TRBD2	TRBV4-3
TGTGCCAGCAACACGGGACAGGCGACCTACGAGCAGTACTTC	CASNTGQATYEQYF	once	TRBJ2-7	TRBD1	TRBV3-1/TRBV3-2
TGTGCCAGCAGTGAGCTGAACCCCGGGACAGGCAATCAGCCCCAGCATTTT	CASSELNPGTGNQPQHF	NA	TRBJ1-5	TRBD1	TRBV28
TGCGCCAGCAGCGCCGGGACTAGCGGGTACCAAGAGACCCAGTACTTC	CASSAGTSGYQETQYF	NA	TRBJ2-5	TRBD2	TRBV5-1
TGTGCCAGCAGCCCAAGGGGACACTACGAGCAGTACTTC	CASSPRGHYEQYF	NA	TRBJ2-7	NA	TRBV7-3
TGTGCCAGCAGCCCGACGGGACAGGGCTATGGCTACACCTTC	CASSPTGQGYGYTF	NA	TRBJ1-2	TRBD1	TRBV11-2